A selection of T cell receptor beta chains follows, all from one sample in a study of T-cell memory formation after mild COVID-19. MiXCR, applied by TCRdb to the 5' RACE reads, yields one record per CDR3 protein. Of about 200,000 distinct CDR3 sequences in the sample, 7.5% to 10% are singletons; the top ten hold around 3.3%. What was sequenced was PBMCs or a T cell subset sorted from them (not recorded which). All receptors derive from a man younger than 35 who had mild COVID-19 (a few samples of this study predate the infection). Cell type and time point are not known. Each CDR3 is given with its conserved first and last residue. Each record gives: CDR3 DNA, CDR3 protein, D gene, J gene, V gene, clone size. A D gene is named only where the DNA matches it firmly. Only some rows state a clone size, as once, few, many or a class for expanded clones.

cdr3_nt: TGTGCCAGCAGTGAACTGGAGTACTCTGGAAACACCATATATTTT
cdr3_aa: CASSELEYSGNTIYF
d_call: .
j_call: TRBJ1-3
v_call: TRBV25-1
clone_size: .

cdr3_nt: TGTGCCACTTCAGACAGGGGGACGCAGTATTTT
cdr3_aa: CATSDRGTQYF
d_call: TRBD1
j_call: TRBJ2-3
v_call: TRBV2
clone_size: few

cdr3_nt: TGTGCCAGCAGCCAAGATTGGGGGAACACTGAAGCTTTCTTT
cdr3_aa: CASSQDWGNTEAFF
d_call: .
j_call: TRBJ1-1
v_call: TRBV4-2
clone_size: .

cdr3_nt: TGCAGTGCGGGGACTAGCGGAGAGTTCTTC
cdr3_aa: CSAGTSGEFF
d_call: TRBD2
j_call: TRBJ2-1
v_call: TRBV20-1
clone_size: .

cdr3_nt: TGTGCCAGCAGCCGACAGGGGGCTCCTGGGGCCAACGTCCTGACTTTC
cdr3_aa: CASSRQGAPGANVLTF
d_call: TRBD1
j_call: TRBJ2-6
v_call: TRBV7-9
clone_size: few

cdr3_nt: TGTGCCAGCAGCATCGGGACGCTCGATCGGGCTTTCTTT
cdr3_aa: CASSIGTLDRAFF
d_call: .
j_call: TRBJ1-1
v_call: TRBV7-8
clone_size: .

cdr3_nt: TGCGCCAGCAGCCAAGGGTTGGCTAGCGGGGGAGAGACCCAGTACTTC
cdr3_aa: CASSQGLASGGETQYF
d_call: TRBD2
j_call: TRBJ2-5
v_call: TRBV4-1
clone_size: .

cdr3_nt: TGTGCCAGCAGCTTTGGACGGCCCCACACCGGGGAGCTGTTTTTT
cdr3_aa: CASSFGRPHTGELFF
d_call: .
j_call: TRBJ2-2
v_call: TRBV5-6
clone_size: .

cdr3_nt: TGTGCCACCAGCAGAGATGATAGGGCTGGGGCCAACGTCCTGACTTTC
cdr3_aa: CATSRDDRAGANVLTF
d_call: .
j_call: TRBJ2-6
v_call: TRBV15
clone_size: .

cdr3_nt: TGTGCCAGCAGCCCCTGGGGGCAGAAGACCGGGGAGCTGTTTTTT
cdr3_aa: CASSPWGQKTGELFF
d_call: .
j_call: TRBJ2-2
v_call: TRBV7-9
clone_size: many

cdr3_nt: TGTGCCTCCGCTTTCGATAGCCTGGAGACCCAGTACTTC
cdr3_aa: CASAFDSLETQYF
d_call: .
j_call: TRBJ2-5
v_call: TRBV30
clone_size: many

cdr3_nt: TGTGCCAGCAGCCCAATTAGCGGAGTTTACTACAATGAGCAGTTCTTC
cdr3_aa: CASSPISGVYYNEQFF
d_call: .
j_call: TRBJ2-1
v_call: TRBV11-2
clone_size: .

cdr3_nt: TGTGCCAGCAGTTCCCAGACAGGTTTTCAGCCCCAGCATTTT
cdr3_aa: CASSSQTGFQPQHF
d_call: .
j_call: TRBJ1-5
v_call: TRBV12-3/TRBV12-4
clone_size: few

cdr3_nt: TGTGCCAGCAGGCTTAGCGGGGGGCACGGAGATACGCAGTATTTT
cdr3_aa: CASRLSGGHGDTQYF
d_call: TRBD2
j_call: TRBJ2-3
v_call: TRBV7-2
clone_size: .

cdr3_nt: TGTGCCAGCAGCGGATCTAGCACAGATACGCAGTATTTT
cdr3_aa: CASSGSSTDTQYF
d_call: .
j_call: TRBJ2-3
v_call: TRBV12-3/TRBV12-4
clone_size: .

cdr3_nt: TGCGCCAGCAGCTTGGTTAGCGGGGAGCAGTTCTTC
cdr3_aa: CASSLVSGEQFF
d_call: TRBD2
j_call: TRBJ2-1
v_call: TRBV5-1
clone_size: many

cdr3_nt: TGTGCCAGCTCACCGAGACTAGCGGGGGGACCTAGCACAGATACGCAGTATTTT
cdr3_aa: CASSPRLAGGPSTDTQYF
d_call: TRBD2
j_call: TRBJ2-3
v_call: TRBV18
clone_size: .

cdr3_nt: TGTGCCAGCAGTTACTCGACAGTTTTAGATTCACCCCTCCACTTT
cdr3_aa: CASSYSTVLDSPLHF
d_call: .
j_call: TRBJ1-6
v_call: TRBV6-5
clone_size: few

cdr3_nt: TGTGCCAGCAGCCCTTCCCCTGACAGGGCCTATGGCTACACCTTC
cdr3_aa: CASSPSPDRAYGYTF
d_call: TRBD1
j_call: TRBJ1-2
v_call: TRBV7-9
clone_size: few

cdr3_nt: TGTGCCAGCAGCGTAAGACAGGAAGATTACGAAGCTTTCTTT
cdr3_aa: CASSVRQEDYEAFF
d_call: .
j_call: TRBJ1-1
v_call: TRBV11-1
clone_size: .

cdr3_nt: TGTGCCAGCAGCTTAAGGGCGGGGGGGCGATTGAATGAGCAGTTCTTC
cdr3_aa: CASSLRAGGRLNEQFF
d_call: TRBD2
j_call: TRBJ2-1
v_call: TRBV7-8
clone_size: .

cdr3_nt: TGTGCCAGCTGTCAGACCTACACTGAGCAGTTCTTC
cdr3_aa: CASCQTYTEQFF
d_call: .
j_call: TRBJ2-1
v_call: TRBV7-2
clone_size: .

cdr3_nt: TGTGCCAGCAGCGGCCCGGGGACAGGGGAAATCGGGGAGCTGTTTTTT
cdr3_aa: CASSGPGTGEIGELFF
d_call: TRBD1
j_call: TRBJ2-2
v_call: TRBV11-2
clone_size: few

cdr3_nt: TGTGCCAGCAGTCCCGGAGGAAACACCATATATTTT
cdr3_aa: CASSPGGNTIYF
d_call: .
j_call: TRBJ1-3
v_call: TRBV12-3/TRBV12-4
clone_size: few